This T cell receptor beta chain was captured in a study of cytomegalovirus exposure and HLA in healthy donors. V was pared by 0 bases and J by 4 bases, with 14 bases of the junction left unmatched. Germline CDR1 is SNHLY and CDR2 is FYNNEI. The CDR3 loop spans 18 amino acids. Sequencing used immunoSEQ multiplex PCR; TCRdb keeps in-frame clones, though not all of them. The table records about 130,000 clones, nearly 90% of them present only once. This clone was recorded once. Its antigen remains unknown. General study results and limits: It was 150 to 200 TCR beta chains that were listed as cytomegalovirus-associated.

These donors were members of the 120-subject validation cohort, a group separate from the roughly 670-subject first cohort. This receptor was obtained from a woman aged 18 to 35 in good health and CMV-seropositive. V usage is TRBV2 and J usage is TRBJ1-2; the match to TRBD1 covers 7 bases. The sample comprised PBMCs. CDR3 residues: CASSEALRELGQIYGYTF. The DNA for the CDR3 is TGTGCCAGCAGTGAAGCGCTTCGGGAGCTGGGACAGATCTATGGCTACACCTTC. The full variable domain, completed using reference TRBV2 and TRBJ1-2, is EPEVTQTPSHQVTQMGQEVILRCVPISNHLYFYWYRQILGQKVEFLVSFYNNEISEKSEIFDDQFSVERPDGSNFTLKIRSTKLEDSAMYFCASSEALRELGQIYGYTFGSGTRLTVV.